This TCR beta chain was captured in a study of T cell repertoires in cytomegalovirus infection. Study-level background: Public signatures in TCR beta pointed to CMV infection and matching HLA type. Study-wide results and caveats: Summed frequency of public TCR beta families distinguished CMV carriers with the relevant HLA.

A remark on this clonotype: The antigen is undetermined.

Trimming took 4 bases from V and 5 from J, leaving 6 bases between them. The CDR3 spans 12 residues. Germline V gene data show CDR1 as SEHNR and CDR2 as FQNEAQ (reference sequence). MiXCR, applied by TCRdb to the reads, yields one record per CDR3 protein. The sample holds about 260,000 distinct CDR3 sequences, approximately 13% seen once. Input material: PBMCs. The sequence came from a human donor in good health (CMV status not recorded). Some clones in this sample may be carry-over from other donors' samples. The chain couples TRBV7-9 to TRBJ2-1; tentatively, D is TRBD1 (6 bases). Here the CDR3 reads CASSYRDNEQFF. The DNA for the CDR3 is TGTGCCAGCAGCTACAGGGACAATGAGCAGTTCTTC.